This paragraph reports one TCR beta chain. What it binds is not known. Total RNA amounting to 500 ng was the source from which TCR beta cDNA was made with a constant-region primer. Investigators got TCR beta libraries out of three nested multiplex PCR rounds, done with slightly modified ARM-PCR. Researchers ran the first two PCR rounds for approximately 9 cycles each with TRBV1-TRBV30 forward primers and a C-beta reverse primer. TCRdb independently ran MiXCR on the multiplex PCR reads; one entry per CDR3 protein. Of 310,000 or so distinct CDR3 sequences in the sample, 50% to 75% were seen once. They got blood RNA out of unsorted whole blood and also pulled out germline DNA. This CDR3 contains 16 residues. Trimming shortened V by 3 bases and J by 1 base, and 12 bases separated the two germline ends. The sample belongs to a study of tumor-infiltrating lymphocytes in primary liver carcinoma. Study details: The patients, men and women alike, were aged 30 to 69 years. Roughly 3.5 to 8 million productive TCRbeta reads were obtained per sample, with similar numbers across tissue types.

Findings of the study overall: Tumors had a significantly higher top-250-clone fraction than blood (p = 0.039).

The sequencing sample was made of peripheral blood. The chain has TRBV12-3 or TRBV12-4 and TRBJ1-4, with D possibly matching TRBD1 (5 bases). The origin of this receptor is a young woman with primary liver carcinoma and hepatitis B virus infection. CDR3 in amino acids: CASSLGRDLTNEKLFF. The DNA of the CDR3 is TGTGCCAGCAGTTTGGGACGGGACTTAACTAATGAAAAACTGTTTTTT.